Listed here are 4 T cell receptor beta chains from one sample, sequenced in a study of blood T cells in healthy people across ages. Alongside a J-beta primer mix, a sample-barcoded 5' primer served in a second PCR lasting about 7 to 12 cycles. TCRdb re-called the 5' RACE reads with MiXCR, one entry per CDR3 protein. Of some 1.5 million distinct CDR3 sequences in the sample, 40% to 45% are singletons; the top ten hold over 3.5%. Sample: blood. The receptors here all came from a woman aged 18-29 years in good health.

The V and J genes are TRBV29-1 and TRBJ1-1, with D tentatively TRBD1 (6 bases). CDR1 SQVTM and CDR2 ANQGSEA come from the germline V gene. Trimming took 3 bases from V and 0 from J, leaving 20 bases between them. The CDR3 is made up of 17 amino acids. The CDR3 reads CSVDRGVGLPLNTEAFF. CDR3 nucleotide sequence: TGCAGCGTTGATAGGGGGGTAGGATTGCCTCTGAACACTGAAGCTTTCTTT.

This sequence joins TRBV7-6 and TRBJ2-1; D tentatively reads TRBD1 or TRBD2 (5 bases each). The V gene's germline CDR1 is SGHVS and CDR2 FNYEAQ. The germline V and J ends were trimmed by 5 bases and 9 bases, with 17 bases remaining between them. CDR3 size: 14 residues. The CDR3 DNA reads TGTGCCAGCAGCCTTGCTGGGGGTTCGACTGAGCAGTTCTTC. Its protein is CASSLAGGSTEQFF.

The chain carries TRBV11-2 and TRBJ2-7; TRBD1 might be the D (5 bases). V shed 5 bases and J shed 3 bases, with 20 bases lying between them. Germline CDR1 is SGHAT and CDR2 is FQNNGV. The CDR3 is 16 amino acids. DNA of the CDR3: TGTGCCAGCAGCCTCGCCCCGACAGCGAACCTCTACGAGCAGTACTTC. It yields the protein CASSLAPTANLYEQYF.

This chain links TRBV4-1 with TRBJ2-1; tentative D call: TRBD1 (6 bases). The germline V and J ends were trimmed by 3 bases and 7 bases, with 13 bases remaining between them. The germline gives CDR1 MGHRA, CDR2 YSYEKL. The CDR3 totals 14 residues. The CDR3 DNA reads as TGCGCCAGCAGCCACCAGGGGAGTGGGAATGAGCAGTTCTTC. Translation gives CASSHQGSGNEQFF.